This entry lists 26 T cell receptor beta chains sequenced from one sample in a study of OX40 agonist ivuxolimab in advanced cancers. Method: immunoSEQ multiplex PCR; TCRdb's copy keeps in-frame clones and lacks some. The table has around 100,000 clones, roughly nine tenths seen once. The sample was CD4+ or CD8+ T cells sorted from blood, taken in a trial of the OX40 agonist ivuxolimab. These receptors all stem from an adult with an advanced solid tumor such as melanoma, head and neck, liver or kidney cancer.

The chain is built from TRBV5-1 and TRBJ2-2; 9 nucleotides match TRBD2. V shed 0 bases, J shed 2 bases, and the junction held 20 bases outside the gene matches. This CDR3 contains 22 residues. CDR1 and CDR2 from the germline V gene are SGHRS and YFSETQ. In nucleotides, the CDR3 is TGCGCCAGCAGCTTGGCATCGGGACTAGCACCCCATATGGGGGAAAACACCGGGGAGCTGTTTTTT. This encodes CASSLASGLAPHMGENTGELFF.

V and J are TRBV28 and TRBJ1-2, with D possibly matching TRBD1 (6 bases). This CDR3 comprises 16 residues. The germline gives CDR1 MDHEN, CDR2 SYDVKM. V was cut by 4 bases and J by 5 bases, with 20 bases left in between. Here the CDR3 DNA reads TGTGCCAGCAGTTCGCAGTACAGGGAGGCGACGTATGGCTACACCTTC. This translates into CASSSQYREATYGYTF.

The V call is TRBV30, the J call TRBJ2-5; 7 positions match TRBD1. V lost 7 bases, J lost 2 bases, and 10 bases stayed unmatched. The germline V gene has CDR1 GTSNPN and CDR2 SVGIG (reference sequence). CDR3 size: 14 residues. The CDR3 loop reads CASTGQGQQETQYF. As DNA, the CDR3 is TGTGCCTCCACCGGGCAGGGACAGCAAGAGACCCAGTACTTC.

J is TRBJ2-1 and V is TRBV11-1; TRBD1 matches at 7 bases. In germline, CDR1 is SGHAT, CDR2 FQDESV (reference sequence). The CDR3 extends over 13 amino acids. V shed 3 bases, J shed 4 bases, and the junction held 0 bases outside the gene matches. CDR3 loop: CASSLGQYNEQFF. As DNA, the CDR3 is TGTGCCAGCAGCTTGGGACAGTACAATGAGCAGTTCTTC.

The V call is TRBV7-2, the J call TRBJ2-7, with 12 positions matching TRBD2. The germline V gene encodes CDR1 SGHTA and CDR2 FQGNSA. With 7 bases clipped from V and 4 bases from J, the junction kept 5 bases outside the gene matches. The CDR3 has 14 amino acids. Here the CDR3 DNA reads TGTGCCAGCACCCTAGCGGGAGGGTTGTACGAGCAGTACTTC. Its protein is CASTLAGGLYEQYF.

The rearrangement joins TRBV7-2 to TRBJ2-3; D is ambiguous. V was shortened by 3 bases and J by 2 bases, with 3 bases between the two germline ends. Germline CDR1 reads SGHTA; CDR2 reads FQGNSA. The CDR3 extends over 12 amino acids. Written as DNA, the CDR3 is TGTGCCAGCAGCTTTTACACAGATACGCAGTATTTT. This gives the protein CASSFYTDTQYF.

With regard to this clone: The germline gene is not matched at one end of the junction; a read error may be the cause. This rearrangement joins TRBV7-3 to TRBJ2-2; tentatively, D is TRBD1 (6 bases). The CDR3 runs to 13 residues. Per germline, CDR1 SGHTA and CDR2 FQGTGA. The CDR3 bases are TGTGCCAGCAGCATAACAGGGACCGGGGAGCTGTTTTTT. Translation: CASSITGTGELFF.

The rearrangement links TRBV7-3 to TRBJ2-5; TRBD2 might be the D (5 bases). This CDR3 region has 15 residues. Trimming stripped 1 base from V and 3 bases from J, with 12 bases between. In germline, CDR1 is SGHTA, CDR2 FQGTGA. The CDR3 here is CASSLNRGTEETQYF. The CDR3 DNA sequence: TGTGCCAGCAGCTTAAATCGGGGAACCGAAGAGACCCAGTACTTC.

The chain combines TRBV28 with TRBJ2-5, with D hard to call. With 1 base removed from V and 1 base from J, the gap between germline ends came to 10 bases. The germline gives CDR1 MDHEN, CDR2 SYDVKM. CDR3 length: 15 amino acids. The DNA for the CDR3 is TGTGCCAGCAGTTTATCGGCGGCAACCCAAGAGACCCAGTACTTC. It codes for CASSLSAATQETQYF. The full variable domain, with the rest looked up from reference TRBV28 and TRBJ2-5, is DVKVTQSSRYLVKRTGEKVFLECVQDMDHENMFWYRQDPGLGLRLIYFSYDVKMKEKGDIPEGYSVSREKKERFSLILESASTNQTSMYLCASSLSAATQETQYFGPGTRLLVL.

V gene TRBV28 combines with J gene TRBJ1-1; no definite D call. The CDR3 spans 15 residues. The V end was cut by 2 bases, the J end by 4 bases, with 14 bases between. CDR1 and CDR2 (germline): MDHEN, SYDVKM. In DNA, the CDR3 is TGTGCCAGCAGTTTACCCCCGGTAGGGAGCACTGAAGCTTTCTTT. Its protein product is CASSLPPVGSTEAFF.

This clone was observed a single time. The rearrangement joins TRBV5-5 to TRBJ2-7, with a possible D match to TRBD1 (6 bases). CDR1 and CDR2 (germline): SGHKS, YYEKEE (reference sequence). This CDR3 has 15 residues. V was trimmed by 4 bases and J by 0 bases, leaving 14 bases between them. This chain's CDR3 is CASSLTGISSYEQYF. In DNA, the CDR3 is TGTGCCAGCAGCCTAACAGGGATCAGCTCCTACGAGCAGTACTTC. Using reference TRBV5-5 and TRBJ2-7 for the parts outside the CDR3, the full variable domain is DAGVTQSPTHLIKTRGQQVTLRCSPISGHKSVSWYQQVLGQGPQFIFQYYEKEERGRGNFPDRFSARQFPNYSSELNVNALLLGDSALYLCASSLTGISSYEQYFGPGTRLTVT.

The chain is built from TRBV19 and TRBJ2-6; 9 bases are shared with TRBD1. This CDR3 has 20 amino acids. Germline CDR1 LNHDA, CDR2 SQIVND (reference sequence). The V gene end was trimmed by 9 bases and the J gene end by 0 bases; junction bases not matched to a gene: 18. The CDR3 here is CASIPGGTGTLSSGANVLTF. As DNA, the CDR3 is TGTGCCAGCATTCCTGGGGGGACAGGGACCCTCAGCTCTGGGGCCAACGTCCTGACTTTC.

This chain links TRBV10-2 with TRBJ2-1; no firm D call. In germline, CDR1 is WSHSY, CDR2 SAAADI. This CDR3 has 15 residues. Trimming shortened V by 4 bases and J by 0 bases, and 10 bases separated the two germline ends. CDR3 protein: CASSAEAYSYNEQFF. As DNA, the CDR3 is TGCGCCAGCAGTGCCGAGGCGTACTCCTACAATGAGCAGTTCTTC.

The chain uses TRBV6-1 and TRBJ2-7; 11 bases map to TRBD1. V shed 5 bases, J shed 4 bases, and the junction held 4 bases outside the gene matches. Germline lookup yields CDR1 MNHNS and CDR2 SASEGT. The CDR3 totals 14 residues. CDR3 loop: CASSWDRGIYEQYF. CDR3 nucleotides: TGTGCCAGCAGTTGGGACAGGGGGATATACGAGCAGTACTTC.

The V call is TRBV28, the J call TRBJ2-3; no reliable D call. Per the germline V gene, CDR1 is MDHEN and CDR2 is SYDVKM. The CDR3 extends over 14 amino acids. V was pared by 0 bases and J by 2 bases, with 6 bases between. CDR3 nucleotides: TGTGCCAGCAGTTTATGGCAGAACACAGATACGCAGTATTTT. Its protein is CASSLWQNTDTQYF.

The CDR3 loop is CASSLGGATNEKLFF. The CDR3, as DNA: TGTGCCAGCAGCCTCGGGGGGGCAACTAATGAAAAACTGTTTTTT. The chain combines TRBV6-5 with TRBJ1-4; D is perhaps TRBD1 (5 bases). The V and J ends lost 6 bases and 0 bases respectively, with 11 bases between them. This CDR3 has 15 amino acids. CDR1 and CDR2 (germline): MNHEY, SVGAGI.

The chain recombines TRBV9 with TRBJ2-5, with D possibly TRBD2 on 5 matching bases. Trimming pared 1 base from V and 1 base from J, leaving 14 bases between. The CDR3 runs 16 residues. CDR1 SGDLS and CDR2 YYNGEE come from the germline V gene. The CDR3: CASSVSGPGGQETQYF. DNA of the CDR3: TGTGCCAGCAGCGTATCTGGCCCCGGAGGCCAAGAGACCCAGTACTTC.

The V call is TRBV25-1, the J call TRBJ2-1; D is ambiguous. V shed 1 base and J shed 8 bases, with 9 bases lying between them. The CDR3 runs to 13 residues. The germline CDR1 and CDR2 sequences are MGHDK and SYGVNS. CDR3 coding DNA: TGTGCCAGCAGTGAATTTAACCTCGATGAGCAGTTCTTC. Translation: CASSEFNLDEQFF.

V and J are TRBV28 and TRBJ2-3; TRBD1 agrees at 7 bases. With V trimmed by 2 bases and J by 1 base, 0 bases remained unmatched. Germline V gene data show CDR1 as MDHEN and CDR2 as SYDVKM. The CDR3 is 14 amino acids. In nucleotides, the CDR3 is TGTGCCAGCAGTTTAAGGGGGCGCACAGATACGCAGTATTTT. It translates to CASSLRGRTDTQYF.

This chain joins TRBV28 and TRBJ2-7; D not certain. V was shortened by 5 bases and J by 5 bases, with 13 bases between the two germline ends. Germline CDR1 and CDR2: MDHEN and SYDVKM. This CDR3 comprises 13 residues. CDR3 protein: CASSPQLKNEQYF. CDR3 in DNA: TGTGCCAGCAGTCCCCAGTTGAAAAACGAGCAGTACTTC.

CDR3 bases: TGTGCCAGCAGCTTGAAGAGTAGCGGCCAAGAGACCCAGTACTTC. Encoded protein: CASSLKSSGQETQYF. The chain uses TRBV11-3 and TRBJ2-5; D might be TRBD2 (6 bases). Looked up from germline, CDR1 is SGHNT and CDR2 is YENEEA. The CDR3 runs to 15 residues. The V end was cut by 3 bases, the J end by 1 base, with 12 bases between.

This chain joins TRBV18 and TRBJ2-5, with 12 positions matching TRBD2. Germline V gives CDR1 KGHSH, CDR2 LQKENI. V was clipped by 0 bases and J by 4 bases; unmatched bases: 9. This CDR3 has 18 residues. The CDR3 loop is CASSPPSLAGGPRETQYF. CDR3 nucleotide sequence: TGTGCCAGCTCACCACCGTCGCTAGCGGGAGGGCCGCGAGAGACCCAGTACTTC.

This rearrangement joins TRBV28 to TRBJ1-1, with 8 positions matching TRBD1. The V segment lost 5 bases and the J segment 4 bases; nucleotides outside the gene matches: 0. The CDR3 covers 12 residues. Germline V gene data show CDR1 as MDHEN and CDR2 as SYDVKM. The chain's CDR3 is CASSTGGTEAFF. The DNA of the CDR3 is TGTGCCAGCAGTACAGGGGGCACTGAAGCTTTCTTT.

The chain is built from TRBV5-1 and TRBJ2-5; TRBD1 is a possible D gene (5 bases). Germline-derived CDR1 and CDR2 are SGHRS and YFSETQ. V was pared by 1 base and J by 0 bases, with 7 bases between. The CDR3 covers 14 residues. For the CDR3, the DNA is TGCGCCAGCAGCTTGATGGGGCACCAAGAGACCCAGTACTTC. It translates to CASSLMGHQETQYF.

This clone was counted once. This rearrangement joins TRBV18 to TRBJ1-4, with TRBD1 matching over 10 bases. The CDR3 covers 14 residues. The ends lost 6 bases at V and 5 bases at J; junction bases unmatched: 3. Germline-derived CDR1 and CDR2 are KGHSH and LQKENI. CDR3 in DNA: TGTGCCAGCTCCCGACAGGGGGCGAATGAAAAACTGTTTTTT. As protein: CASSRQGANEKLFF.

V usage is TRBV6-5 and J usage is TRBJ1-2, with D perhaps TRBD1 (5 bases). Germline V gene data show CDR1 as MNHEY and CDR2 as SVGAGI. V was clipped by 10 bases and J by 4 bases, with 16 bases between them. This CDR3 spans 13 amino acids. The CDR3 region is CAIGTAPGYGYTF. CDR3 coding DNA: TGTGCCATTGGGACGGCGCCGGGCTATGGCTACACCTTC.